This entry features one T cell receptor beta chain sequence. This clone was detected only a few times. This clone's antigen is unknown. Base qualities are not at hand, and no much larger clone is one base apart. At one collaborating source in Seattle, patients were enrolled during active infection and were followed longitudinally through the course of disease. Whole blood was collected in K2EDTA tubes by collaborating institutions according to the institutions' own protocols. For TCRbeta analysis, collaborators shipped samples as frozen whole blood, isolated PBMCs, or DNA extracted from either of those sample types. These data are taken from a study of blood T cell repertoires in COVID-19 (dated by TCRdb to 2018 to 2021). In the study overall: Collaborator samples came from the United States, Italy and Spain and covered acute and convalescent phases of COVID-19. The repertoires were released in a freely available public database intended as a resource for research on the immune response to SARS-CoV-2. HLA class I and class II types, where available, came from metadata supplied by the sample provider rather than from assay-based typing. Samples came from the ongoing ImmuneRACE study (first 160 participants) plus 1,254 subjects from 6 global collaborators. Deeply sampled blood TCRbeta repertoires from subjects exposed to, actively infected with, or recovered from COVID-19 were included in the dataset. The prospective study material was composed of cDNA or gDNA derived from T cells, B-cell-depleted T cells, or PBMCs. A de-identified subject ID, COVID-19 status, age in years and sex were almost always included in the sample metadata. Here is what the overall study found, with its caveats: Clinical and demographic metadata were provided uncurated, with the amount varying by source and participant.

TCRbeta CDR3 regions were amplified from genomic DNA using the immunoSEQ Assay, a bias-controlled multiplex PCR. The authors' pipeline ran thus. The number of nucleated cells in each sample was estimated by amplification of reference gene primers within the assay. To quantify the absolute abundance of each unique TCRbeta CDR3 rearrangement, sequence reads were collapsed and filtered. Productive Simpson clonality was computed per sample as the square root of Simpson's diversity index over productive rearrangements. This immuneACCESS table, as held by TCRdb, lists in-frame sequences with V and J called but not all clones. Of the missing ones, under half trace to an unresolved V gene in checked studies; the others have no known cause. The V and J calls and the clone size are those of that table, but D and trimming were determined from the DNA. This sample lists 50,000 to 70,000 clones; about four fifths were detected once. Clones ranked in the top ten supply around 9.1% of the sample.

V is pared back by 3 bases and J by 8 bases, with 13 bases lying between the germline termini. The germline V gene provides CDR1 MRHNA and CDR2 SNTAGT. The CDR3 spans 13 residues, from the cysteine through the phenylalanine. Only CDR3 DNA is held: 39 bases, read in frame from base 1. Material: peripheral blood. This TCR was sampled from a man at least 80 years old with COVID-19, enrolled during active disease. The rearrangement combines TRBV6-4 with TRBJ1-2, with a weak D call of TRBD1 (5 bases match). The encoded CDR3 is CASSDQQGRGYTF. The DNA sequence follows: TGTGCCAGCAGTGATCAGCAGGGCAGGGGCTACACCTTC.